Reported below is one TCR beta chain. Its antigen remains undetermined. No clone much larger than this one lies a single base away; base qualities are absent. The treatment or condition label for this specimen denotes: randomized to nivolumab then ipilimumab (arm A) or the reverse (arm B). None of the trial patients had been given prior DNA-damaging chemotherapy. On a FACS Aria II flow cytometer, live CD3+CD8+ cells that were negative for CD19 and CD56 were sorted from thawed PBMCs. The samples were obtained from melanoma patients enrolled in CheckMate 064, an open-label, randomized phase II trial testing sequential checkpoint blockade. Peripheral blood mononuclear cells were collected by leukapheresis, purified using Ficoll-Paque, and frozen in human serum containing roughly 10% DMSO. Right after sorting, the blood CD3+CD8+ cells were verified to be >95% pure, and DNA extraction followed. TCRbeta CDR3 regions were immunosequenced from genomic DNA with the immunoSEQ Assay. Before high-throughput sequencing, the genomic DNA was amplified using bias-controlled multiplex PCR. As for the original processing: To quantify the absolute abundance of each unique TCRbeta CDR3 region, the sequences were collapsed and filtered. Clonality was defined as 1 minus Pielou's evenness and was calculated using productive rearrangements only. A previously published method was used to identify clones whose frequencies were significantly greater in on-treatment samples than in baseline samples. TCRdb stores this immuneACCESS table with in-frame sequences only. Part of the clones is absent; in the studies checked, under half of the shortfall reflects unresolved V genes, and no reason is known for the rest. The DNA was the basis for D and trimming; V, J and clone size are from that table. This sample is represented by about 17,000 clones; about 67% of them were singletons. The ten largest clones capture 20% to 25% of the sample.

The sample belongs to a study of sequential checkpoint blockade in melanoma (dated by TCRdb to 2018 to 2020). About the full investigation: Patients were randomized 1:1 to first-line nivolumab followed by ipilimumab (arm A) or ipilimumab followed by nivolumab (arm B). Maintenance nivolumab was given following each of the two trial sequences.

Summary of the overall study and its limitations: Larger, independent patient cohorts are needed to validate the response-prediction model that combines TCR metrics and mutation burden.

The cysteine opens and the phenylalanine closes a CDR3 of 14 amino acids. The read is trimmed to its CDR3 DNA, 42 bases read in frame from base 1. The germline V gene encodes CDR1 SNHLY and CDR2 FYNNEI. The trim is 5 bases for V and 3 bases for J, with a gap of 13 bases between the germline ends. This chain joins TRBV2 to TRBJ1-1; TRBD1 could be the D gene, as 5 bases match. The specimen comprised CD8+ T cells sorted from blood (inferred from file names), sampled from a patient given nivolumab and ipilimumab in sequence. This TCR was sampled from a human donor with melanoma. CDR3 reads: CASSTPGGDTEAFF. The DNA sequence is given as TGTGCCAGCAGTACTCCGGGAGGGGACACTGAAGCTTTCTTT.